These 30 T cell receptor beta chains share one sample of origin, sequenced in a study of shared clonotypes between healthy human individuals. Libraries were prepared by immunoSEQ multiplex PCR; TCRdb keeps only in-frame clonotypes and omits some of them. The sample lists roughly 2 million clones, approximately 96% occurring once. Sequenced: naive CD4+ T cells sorted from blood. Subset given: CD45RA+ positively selected. These receptors came from a man between 18 and 35 years old in good health.

The gene calls are TRBV28 and TRBJ2-2; 9 bases map to TRBD1. The V gene's germline CDR1 is MDHEN and CDR2 SYDVKM. V gave up 6 bases and J gave up 7 bases; unmatched junction bases: 6. This CDR3 region has 14 residues. The CDR3 DNA follows: TGTGCCAGCAGGGAGACAGGGGGTTTCGGGGAGCTGTTTTTT. Protein product: CASRETGGFGELFF. Based on the CDR3 plus reference TRBV28 and TRBJ2-2, the full variable domain is DVKVTQSSRYLVKRTGEKVFLECVQDMDHENMFWYRQDPGLGLRLIYFSYDVKMKEKGDIPEGYSVSREKKERFSLILESASTNQTSMYLCASRETGGFGELFFGEGSRLTVL.

The chain combines TRBV5-1 with TRBJ1-4; a possible D gene is TRBD1 (5 bases). This CDR3 is 19 amino acids long. CDR1 is SGHRS and CDR2 is YFSETQ in the germline V gene. Trimming took 2 bases from V and 0 from J, leaving 20 bases between them. The CDR3 nucleotides read TGCGCCAGCAGCTTTCAAACTGCCGGGACTTCATCAACTAATGAAAAACTGTTTTTT. This gives the protein CASSFQTAGTSSTNEKLFF.

V gene TRBV28 combines with J gene TRBJ2-7; D unclear. This CDR3 spans 14 amino acids. V lost 3 bases to trimming and J lost 0 bases, with 9 bases between them. The V gene's germline CDR1 is MDHEN and CDR2 SYDVKM. CDR3 amino acids: CASSFAGLSYEQYF. CDR3 DNA: TGTGCCAGCAGTTTCGCTGGGCTCTCCTACGAGCAGTACTTC.

The CDR3 reads CASSERTATYGYTF. Written as DNA, the CDR3 is TGTGCCAGCAGTGAACGGACAGCAACTTATGGCTACACCTTC. The chain combines TRBV6-1 with TRBJ1-2; D might be TRBD1 (6 bases). V gave up 2 bases and J gave up 5 bases, with 12 bases separating them. The CDR3 covers 14 residues. Germline assignment: CDR1 MNHNS and CDR2 SASEGT.

Regarding this clone: Because the CDR3's place on the DNA is in doubt, the DNA is left out and the CDR3 is given as listed by TCRdb. This chain connects TRBV6-6 to TRBJ1-1; the D segment call TRBD1 is taken from the table without a DNA check. The CDR3 region is 14 residues in length, termini included. The germline CDR1 and CDR2 sequences are MNHNY and SVGAGI (reference sequence). This CDR3 reads CASSILDRGPEAFF.

The chain is built from TRBV5-1 and TRBJ1-1; D remains unclear. V was cut by 4 bases and J by 0 bases, with 7 bases left in between. The CDR3 loop spans 13 amino acids. CDR1 and CDR2 (germline): SGHRS, YFSETQ. This chain's CDR3 is CASSLWMNTEAFF. DNA of the CDR3: TGCGCCAGCAGCCTTTGGATGAACACTGAAGCTTTCTTT.

The rearrangement uses TRBV5-3 and TRBJ2-3, with 8 bases aligning to TRBD2. TRBV5-3 is reported as an ORF; its role is uncertain. The CDR3 loop spans 18 amino acids. The V gene end was trimmed by 4 bases and the J gene end by 0 bases; junction bases not matched to a gene: 13. The DNA for the CDR3 is TGTGCCAGAAGCCCCCACCAACTCTTAGCGGGGAGCACAGATACGCAGTATTTT. Its translation is CARSPHQLLAGSTDTQYF.

A remark on this clone: At the DNA level, this CDR3 is encoded by other sequences in the same sample as well. J is TRBJ1-5 and V is TRBV7-2, with D hard to call. Germline V lookup: CDR1 SGHTA, CDR2 FQGNSA. V lost 5 bases, J lost 0 bases, and 8 bases lay in between. This CDR3 comprises 14 residues. CDR3 sequence (DNA): TGTGCCAGCAGCCTGGGATATAGCAATCAGCCCCAGCATTTT. Its translation: CASSLGYSNQPQHF.

The CDR3: CASTINTGELFF. CDR3 coding DNA: TGTGCCAGCACAATAAACACCGGGGAGCTGTTTTTT. This rearrangement joins TRBV28 to TRBJ2-2; unclear D gene. CDR3 size: 12 residues. In germline, CDR1 is MDHEN, CDR2 SYDVKM. V was shortened by 7 bases and J by 2 bases, with 5 bases between the two germline ends.

This clone has just a few counts. Other DNA sequences in this sample translate to the same CDR3. This chain connects TRBV5-1 to TRBJ1-5; no clear D. Looked up from germline, CDR1 is SGHRS and CDR2 is YFSETQ. V was trimmed by 0 bases and J by 1 base, leaving 5 bases between them. The CDR3 extends over 14 amino acids. CDR3 amino acids: CASSLEGSNQPQHF. Here the CDR3 DNA reads TGCGCCAGCAGCTTGGAGGGCAGCAATCAGCCCCAGCATTTT. Supplemented by reference TRBV5-1 and TRBJ1-5, the full variable domain reads KAGVTQTPRYLIKTRGQQVTLSCSPISGHRSVSWYQQTPGQGLQFLFEYFSETQRNKGNFPGRFSGRQFSNSRSEMNVSTLELGDSALYLCASSLEGSNQPQHFGDGTRLSIL.

The V call is TRBV19, the J call TRBJ2-5; D is unresolved. From germline, CDR1 is LNHDA and CDR2 SQIVND (reference sequence). The CDR3 has 14 amino acids. V shed 3 bases and J shed 0 bases, with 8 bases lying between them. CDR3 amino acids: CASSITGYQETQYF. The CDR3 region has the DNA TGTGCCAGTAGTATCACTGGGTACCAAGAGACCCAGTACTTC.

This chain links TRBV19 with TRBJ1-5, with TRBD1 identical over 8 bases. Germline V gene data show CDR1 as LNHDA and CDR2 as SQIVND (reference sequence). Trimming cost V 0 bases and J 0 bases; bases outside gene matches: 4. This CDR3 region has 17 residues. The CDR3 bases are TGTGCCAGTAGTATAGACGACAGGGGTTATAGCAATCAGCCCCAGCATTTT. Translation gives CASSIDDRGYSNQPQHF.

This clone was recorded only once. This chain links TRBV6-1 with TRBJ1-5, with unresolved D. The CDR3 totals 15 residues. Trimming removed 1 base from V and 0 bases from J, with 7 bases in between. Per germline, CDR1 MNHNS and CDR2 SASEGT. Here the CDR3 DNA reads TGTGCCAGCAGTGAAGTGGGAAATAGCAATCAGCCCCAGCATTTT. This translates into CASSEVGNSNQPQHF.

The rearrangement links TRBV6-1 to TRBJ1-2; 7 nucleotides match TRBD1. The CDR3 loop spans 15 amino acids. V shed 6 bases and J 4 bases; nucleotides not matched to a gene: 11. Germline CDR1 is MNHNS and CDR2 is SASEGT. CDR3 sequence (DNA): TGTGCCAGCAGGGCAGGTCCGGGACAGCGCTATGGCTACACCTTC. It is translated as CASRAGPGQRYGYTF.

The chain links TRBV5-1 to TRBJ2-4; 9 bases line up with TRBD2. Germline V gene lookup returns CDR1 SGHRS and CDR2 YFSETQ. The CDR3 consists of 16 residues. Trimming removed 4 bases from V and 6 bases from J; junction bases left unmatched: 11. CDR3 nucleotide sequence: TGCGCCAGCAGCATCCCGGGACTAGCCGAAAGAAACATTCAGTACTTC. Residues: CASSIPGLAERNIQYF. The whole variable domain, filled in from reference TRBV5-1 and TRBJ2-4, reads KAGVTQTPRYLIKTRGQQVTLSCSPISGHRSVSWYQQTPGQGLQFLFEYFSETQRNKGNFPGRFSGRQFSNSRSEMNVSTLELGDSALYLCASSIPGLAERNIQYFGAGTRLSVL.

The chain is built from TRBV7-8 and TRBJ2-7; possibly TRBD1 for D (5 bases). The V end was cut by 4 bases, the J end by 2 bases, with 15 bases between. Germline-derived CDR1 and CDR2 are SGHVS and FQNEAQ. The CDR3 sequence is 15 residues long. CDR3 amino acids: CASSSRQLPPYEQYF. CDR3 coding DNA: TGTGCCAGCAGCTCCAGACAGTTGCCCCCCTACGAGCAGTACTTC.

The gene calls are TRBV5-1 and TRBJ1-2, with D possibly matching TRBD1 (6 bases). V shed 3 bases and J shed 6 bases, with 9 bases lying between them. The CDR3 covers 12 residues. The V gene's germline CDR1 is SGHRS and CDR2 YFSETQ. DNA of the CDR3: TGCGCCAGCAGCTACAGGGAAGATGGCTACACCTTC. Translating it yields CASSYREDGYTF.

The V gene is TRBV4-1, the J gene TRBJ2-5; no definite D call. CDR1 is MGHRA, CDR2 YSYEKL, per germline. The V end lost 1 base, the J end lost 2 bases, and 11 bases lay between the germline ends. This CDR3 contains 15 residues. The CDR3: CASSQGFLTQETQYF. The CDR3 coding sequence is TGCGCCAGCAGCCAAGGGTTTCTTACTCAAGAGACCCAGTACTTC.

The table lists this clone with a count of one. J is TRBJ1-6 and V is TRBV10-3; possible D gene TRBD1, 6 bases. Germline CDR1 reads ENHRY; CDR2 reads SYGVKD. Between the trimmed V and J ends, which lost 11 bases and 7 bases, there was a span of 15 bases. This CDR3 is 13 amino acids long. CDR3 in DNA: TGTGCCGCCACAGGGATGACAAATTCACCCCTCCACTTT. It codes for CAATGMTNSPLHF.

V gene TRBV25-1 combines with J gene TRBJ1-4; 8 bases are shared with TRBD1. The length of the CDR3 is 14 residues. Germline V CDR1 and CDR2: MGHDK, SYGVNS. The V and J ends lost 3 bases and 5 bases, in that order; junction bases with no gene match: 2. The chain's CDR3 is CASSETGVNEKLFF. The DNA of the CDR3 is TGTGCCAGCAGTGAGACAGGGGTAAATGAAAAACTGTTTTTT.

In the case of this clone: Its ends do not fully match the called genes, so a read error is possible. The chain has TRBV30 and TRBJ2-7; maybe TRBD1 (6 bases). Germline V gene data show CDR1 as GTSNPN and CDR2 as SVGIG (reference sequence). The length of the CDR3 is 12 residues. The CDR3 reads CAWSDSGDLRDF. Written as DNA, the CDR3 is TGTGCCTGGAGTGATTCAGGGGATCTCAGGGACTTC. The whole variable domain, remainder taken from reference TRBV30 and TRBJ2-7, is SQTIHQWPATLVQPVGSPLSLECTVEGTSNPNLYWYRQAAGRGLQLLFYSVGIGQISSEVPQNLSASRPQDRQFILSSKKLLLSDSGFYLCAWSDSGDLRDFGPGTRLTVT.

The genes are TRBV7-6 and TRBJ2-2, with a weak D call TRBD2 (6 bases). With 1 base removed from V and 6 bases from J, the gap between germline ends came to 9 bases. CDR1 is SGHVS and CDR2 is FNYEAQ in the germline V gene. CDR3 length: 14 amino acids. The CDR3 DNA is TGTGCCAGCAGCTTAGGACTAGACGCCGGGGAGCTGTTTTTT. Translation: CASSLGLDAGELFF. The whole variable domain, filled in from reference TRBV7-6 and TRBJ2-2, reads GAGVSQSPRYKVTKRGQDVALRCDPISGHVSLYWYRQALGQGPEFLTYFNYEAQQDKSGLPNDRFSAERPEGSISTLTIQRTEQRDSAMYRCASSLGLDAGELFFGEGSRLTVL.

The rearrangement uses TRBV28 and TRBJ1-2, with a possible D match to TRBD1 (6 bases). The V gene lost 2 bases and the J gene lost 5 bases, with 15 bases spanning the gap. Germline values: CDR1 MDHEN, CDR2 SYDVKM. The CDR3 runs 15 residues. DNA of the CDR3: TGTGCCAGCAGTTTAGGAGGGGGATTTAGGTATGGCTACACCTTC. Its translation is CASSLGGGFRYGYTF.

This chain uses TRBV5-1 with TRBJ2-7; D possibly matches TRBD1 or TRBD2 (5 bases each). The CDR3 loop spans 14 amino acids. CDR1 SGHRS and CDR2 YFSETQ come from the germline V gene. The ends were cut back, 5 bases at V and 3 bases at J, with 15 bases in the middle. CDR3 DNA sequence: TGCGCCAGCAGTCGTGGGGGTGCCGTCTACGAGCAGTACTTC. Translated, it gives CASSRGGAVYEQYF.

The gene calls are TRBV19 and TRBJ2-5, with a possible D match to TRBD2 (6 bases). The CDR3 extends over 13 amino acids. The V gene's germline CDR1 is LNHDA and CDR2 SQIVND (reference sequence). Trimming cost V 11 bases and J 5 bases, with 18 bases left between them. The CDR3 spells CAVGGALWETQYF. The CDR3 region has the DNA TGTGCCGTTGGCGGGGCGCTTTGGGAGACCCAGTACTTC.

The chain links TRBV2 to TRBJ1-3; no definite D call. Looked up from germline, CDR1 is SNHLY and CDR2 is FYNNEI. Trimming left V 4 bases short and J 8 bases short, with 15 bases between. The CDR3 covers 14 residues. DNA for the CDR3: TGTGCCAGCAGTGTTGGCCGGAGCGCGGACACCATATATTTT. Protein sequence: CASSVGRSADTIYF.

The chain is built from TRBV6-5 and TRBJ2-7; 9 positions match TRBD1. This CDR3 has 16 amino acids. Germline lookup yields CDR1 MNHEY and CDR2 SVGAGI. V gave up 0 bases and J gave up 5 bases; unmatched junction bases: 8. DNA for the CDR3: TGTGCCAGCAGTTACTCCCCGACAGGGGGGATCAACGAGCAGTACTTC. It codes for CASSYSPTGGINEQYF.

V gene TRBV6-1 combines with J gene TRBJ2-2; D uncertain. CDR1 is MNHNS and CDR2 is SASEGT in the germline V gene. Trimming took 1 base from V and 3 from J, leaving 9 bases between them. The CDR3 is 15 residues long. CDR3 in DNA: TGTGCCAGCAGTGAAGAGCCCCGGGACACCGGGGAGCTGTTTTTT. Its protein product is CASSEEPRDTGELFF.

V gene TRBV7-9 combines with J gene TRBJ2-7; possibly TRBD1 or TRBD2 for D (6 bases each). V lost 7 bases and J 3 bases, leaving 19 bases between the germline ends. The CDR3 contains 15 residues. Germline V gene lookup returns CDR1 SEHNR and CDR2 FQNEAQ (reference sequence). The CDR3 loop reads CASTKGGSLNYEQYF. The CDR3 region has the DNA TGTGCCAGCACCAAGGGGGGTAGCCTTAACTACGAGCAGTACTTC.

The rearrangement joins TRBV5-1 to TRBJ1-1, with D uncertain. The length of the CDR3 is 15 residues. Germline V lookup: CDR1 SGHRS, CDR2 YFSETQ. Trimming stripped 4 bases from V and 0 bases from J, with 13 bases between. The CDR3 sequence is CASSTNARVNTEAFF. CDR3 DNA: TGCGCCAGCAGCACGAACGCGAGGGTGAACACTGAAGCTTTCTTT.